The TCR beta chain under discussion was sequenced for a study of blood T cell repertoires in COVID-19. Study-wide background: There were acute and convalescent COVID-19 samples, and they came from the United States, Italy and Spain.

The CDR3 is 16 amino acids. From germline, CDR1 is SGHNT and CDR2 YYREEE (reference sequence). After removal of 0 bases from V and 1 base from J, the junction contained 1 base not matched to a gene. Original analysis: Nucleated cell counts were estimated from reference gene primer amplification. Clones were read by immunoSEQ multiplex PCR, and TCRdb kept only the in-frame ones, dropping some. That table furnishes V, J and clone size, whereas the DNA furnished D and trimming. Among about 91,000 clones listed, 88% were seen once. The receptor comes from a woman aged 80 or older with active COVID-19. Source material: peripheral blood. The chain is built from TRBV5-4 and TRBJ2-5; TRBD2 matches at 12 bases. The CDR3 DNA sequence: TGTGCCAGCAGCTTGGGACTAGCGGGAGCCCAAGAGACCCAGTACTTC. Translation gives CASSLGLAGAQETQYF.